Below, 2 T cell receptor beta chains from the same sample are listed, as sequenced in a study of early T cells in non-severe SARS-CoV-2 infection. TCRdb re-called the 5' RACE reads through MiXCR, storing one row per CDR3 protein. This sample yields 85,000 to 100,000 distinct CDR3 sequences, of which over 10% are seen a single time; approximately 2.3% belongs to the top ten. The sequencing input was whole blood. These receptors all come from an adult who was a healthcare worker with PCR-confirmed SARS-CoV-2 infection or an uninfected control (not recorded which).

CDR3: CASSLTGSTGELFF. The DNA for the CDR3 is TGTGCCAGCAGCTTGACAGGGAGCACCGGGGAGCTGTTTTTT. This chain uses TRBV28 with TRBJ2-2, with TRBD1 matching over 7 bases. With 6 bases clipped from V and 4 bases from J, the junction kept 5 bases outside the gene matches. Germline V gives CDR1 MDHEN, CDR2 SYDVKM. The CDR3 covers 14 residues.

This clonotype has only a few counts. CDR3 in amino acids: CASTYYEGAAEAFF. The CDR3 bases are TGTGCCAGCACCTATTACGAAGGGGCAGCTGAAGCTTTCTTT. This chain uses TRBV12-3 or TRBV12-4 with TRBJ1-1; a possible D gene is TRBD1 (5 bases). The CDR3 has 14 residues. Trimming shortened V by 7 bases and J by 6 bases, and 18 bases separated the two germline ends.